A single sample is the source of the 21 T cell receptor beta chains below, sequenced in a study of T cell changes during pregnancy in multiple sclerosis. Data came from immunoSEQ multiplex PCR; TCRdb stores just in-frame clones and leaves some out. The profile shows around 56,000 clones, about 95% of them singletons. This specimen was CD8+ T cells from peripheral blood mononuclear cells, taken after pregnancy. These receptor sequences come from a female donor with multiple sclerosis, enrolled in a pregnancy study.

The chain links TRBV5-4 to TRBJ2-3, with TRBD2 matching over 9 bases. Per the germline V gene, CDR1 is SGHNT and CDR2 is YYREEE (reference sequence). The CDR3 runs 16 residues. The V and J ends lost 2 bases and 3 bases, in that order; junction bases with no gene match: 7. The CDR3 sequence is CASSFKREVRTDTQYF. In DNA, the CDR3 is TGTGCCAGCAGCTTTAAGCGGGAGGTTAGGACAGATACGCAGTATTTT.

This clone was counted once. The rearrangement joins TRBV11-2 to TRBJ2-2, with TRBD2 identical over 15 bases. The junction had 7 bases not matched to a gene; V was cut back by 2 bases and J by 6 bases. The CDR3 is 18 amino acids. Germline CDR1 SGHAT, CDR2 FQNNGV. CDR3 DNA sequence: TGTGCCAGCAGCTTACTAGGACTAGCGGGAGGGGTTGCCGGGGAGCTGTTTTTT. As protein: CASSLLGLAGGVAGELFF.

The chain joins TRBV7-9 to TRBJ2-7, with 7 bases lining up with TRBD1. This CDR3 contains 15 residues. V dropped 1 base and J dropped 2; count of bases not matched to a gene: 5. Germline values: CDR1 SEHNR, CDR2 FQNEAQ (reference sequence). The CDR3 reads CASSLEGTGAYEQYF. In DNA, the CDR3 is TGTGCCAGCAGCTTAGAGGGTACAGGGGCCTACGAGCAGTACTTC. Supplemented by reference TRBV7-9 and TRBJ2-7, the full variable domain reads DTGVSQNPRHKITKRGQNVTFRCDPISEHNRLYWYRQTLGQGPEFLTYFQNEAQLEKSRLLSDRFSAERPKGSFSTLEIQRTEQGDSAMYLCASSLEGTGAYEQYFGPGTRLTVT.

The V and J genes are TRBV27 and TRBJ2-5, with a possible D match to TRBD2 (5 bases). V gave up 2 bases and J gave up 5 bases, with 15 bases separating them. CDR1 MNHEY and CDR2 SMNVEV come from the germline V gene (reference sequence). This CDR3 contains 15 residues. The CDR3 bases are TGTGCCAGCAGTTTAGGCAGGCCATCGGGGGAGACCCAGTACTTC. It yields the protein CASSLGRPSGETQYF.

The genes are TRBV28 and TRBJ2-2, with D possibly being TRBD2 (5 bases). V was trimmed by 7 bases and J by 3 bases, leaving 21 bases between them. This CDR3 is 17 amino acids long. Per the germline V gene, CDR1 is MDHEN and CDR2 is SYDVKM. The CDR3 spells CASNTIQALRDTGELFF. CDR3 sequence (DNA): TGTGCCAGCAACACCATTCAGGCCTTGAGGGACACCGGGGAGCTGTTTTTT.

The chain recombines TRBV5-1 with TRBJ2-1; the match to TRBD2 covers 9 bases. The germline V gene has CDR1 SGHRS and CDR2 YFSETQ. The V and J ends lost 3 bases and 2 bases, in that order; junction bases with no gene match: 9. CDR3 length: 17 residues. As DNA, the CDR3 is TGCGCCAGCAGCTCCGGGACTAGCTTCTCCCCCTACAATGAGCAGTTCTTC. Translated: CASSSGTSFSPYNEQFF.

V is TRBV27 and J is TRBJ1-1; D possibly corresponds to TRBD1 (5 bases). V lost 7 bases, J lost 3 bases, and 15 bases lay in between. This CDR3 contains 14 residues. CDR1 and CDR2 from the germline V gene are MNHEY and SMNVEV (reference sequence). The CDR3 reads CASMAGPWDTEAFF. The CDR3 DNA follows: TGTGCCAGCATGGCGGGGCCTTGGGACACTGAAGCTTTCTTT.

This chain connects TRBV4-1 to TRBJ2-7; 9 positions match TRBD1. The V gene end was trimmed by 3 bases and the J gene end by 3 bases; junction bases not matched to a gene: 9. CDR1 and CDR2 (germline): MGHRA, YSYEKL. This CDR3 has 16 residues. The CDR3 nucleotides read TGCGCCAGCAGCCAGGCGGCCGGGACAGGGAGCTACGAGCAGTACTTC. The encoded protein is CASSQAAGTGSYEQYF.

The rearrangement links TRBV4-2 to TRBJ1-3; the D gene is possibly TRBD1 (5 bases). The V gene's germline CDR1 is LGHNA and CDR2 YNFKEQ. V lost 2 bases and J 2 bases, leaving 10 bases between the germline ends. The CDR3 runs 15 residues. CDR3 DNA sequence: TGTGCCAGCAGCCAAATTGGGGCAGCTGGAAACACCATATATTTT. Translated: CASSQIGAAGNTIYF.

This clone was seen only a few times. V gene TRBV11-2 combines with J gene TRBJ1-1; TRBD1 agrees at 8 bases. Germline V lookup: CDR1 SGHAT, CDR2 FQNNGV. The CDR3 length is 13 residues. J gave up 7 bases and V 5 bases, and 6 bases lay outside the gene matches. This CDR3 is CASSTGTGHEAFF. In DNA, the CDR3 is TGTGCCAGCAGCACTGGGACAGGCCATGAAGCTTTCTTT.

The CDR3 reads CASSFLSYEQYF. In DNA form, the CDR3 reads TGTGCCAGCAGCTTTCTCTCCTACGAGCAGTACTTC. The chain joins TRBV7-9 to TRBJ2-7; D gene ambiguous. The V end lost 3 bases, the J end lost 0 bases, and 3 bases lay between the germline ends. The CDR3 consists of 12 residues. Germline values: CDR1 SEHNR, CDR2 FQNEAQ (reference sequence).

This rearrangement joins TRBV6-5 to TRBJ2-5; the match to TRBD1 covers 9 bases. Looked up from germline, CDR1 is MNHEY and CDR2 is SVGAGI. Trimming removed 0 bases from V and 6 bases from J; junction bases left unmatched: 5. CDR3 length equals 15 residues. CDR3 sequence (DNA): TGTGCCAGCAGTTACTCGGACAGGGGTCGAAAGACCCAGTACTTC. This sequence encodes CASSYSDRGRKTQYF.

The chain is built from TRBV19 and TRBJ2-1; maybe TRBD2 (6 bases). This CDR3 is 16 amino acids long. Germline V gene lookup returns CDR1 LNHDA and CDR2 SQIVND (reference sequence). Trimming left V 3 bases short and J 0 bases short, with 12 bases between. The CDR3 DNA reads TGTGCCAGTAGTATTTTTTCCGGGGGCTCCTACAATGAGCAGTTCTTC. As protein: CASSIFSGGSYNEQFF.

CDR3 region: CASSQDPGLAGVLNRAKNIQYF. As DNA, the CDR3 is TGCGCCAGCAGCCAAGATCCGGGACTAGCGGGAGTTCTAAATAGGGCCAAAAACATTCAGTACTTC. The V call is TRBV4-1, the J call TRBJ2-4; 14 bases map to TRBD2. Losses at the gene ends were 0 bases for V and 1 base for J; bases not matched to a gene: 14. CDR1 MGHRA and CDR2 YSYEKL come from the germline V gene. The CDR3 totals 22 residues.

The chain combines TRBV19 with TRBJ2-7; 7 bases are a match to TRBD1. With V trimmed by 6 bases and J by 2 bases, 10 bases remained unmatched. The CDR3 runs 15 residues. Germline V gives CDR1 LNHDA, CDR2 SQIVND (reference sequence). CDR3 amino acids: CASSWSRDSTYEQYF. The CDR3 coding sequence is TGTGCCAGTAGCTGGTCCCGGGACAGCACCTACGAGCAGTACTTC.

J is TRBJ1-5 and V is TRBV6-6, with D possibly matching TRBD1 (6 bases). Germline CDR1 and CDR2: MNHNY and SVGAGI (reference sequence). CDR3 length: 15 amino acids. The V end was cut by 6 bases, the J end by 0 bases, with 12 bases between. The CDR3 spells CASRVQGYSNQPQHF. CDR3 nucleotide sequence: TGTGCCAGCAGAGTCCAGGGGTATAGCAATCAGCCCCAGCATTTT.

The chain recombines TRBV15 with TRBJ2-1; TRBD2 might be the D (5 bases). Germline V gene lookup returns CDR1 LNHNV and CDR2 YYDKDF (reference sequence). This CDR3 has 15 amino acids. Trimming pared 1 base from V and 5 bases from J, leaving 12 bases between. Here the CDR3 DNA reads TGTGCCACCAGCAGAGCGGGGAGCTCTAACAATGAGCAGTTCTTC. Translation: CATSRAGSSNNEQFF.

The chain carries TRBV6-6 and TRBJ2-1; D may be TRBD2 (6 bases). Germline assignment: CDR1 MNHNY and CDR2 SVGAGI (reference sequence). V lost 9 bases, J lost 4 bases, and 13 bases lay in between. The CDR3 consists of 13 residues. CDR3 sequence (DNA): TGTGCCAGTACGGGGGTAAGATACAATGAGCAGTTCTTC. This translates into CASTGVRYNEQFF.

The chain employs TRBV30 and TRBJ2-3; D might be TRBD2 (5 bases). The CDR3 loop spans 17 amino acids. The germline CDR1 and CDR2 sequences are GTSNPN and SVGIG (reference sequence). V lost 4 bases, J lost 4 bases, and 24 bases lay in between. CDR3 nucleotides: TGTGCCTGGAATACCGGGATTACTCCCCTTGCCCCAGATACGCAGTATTTT. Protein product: CAWNTGITPLAPDTQYF. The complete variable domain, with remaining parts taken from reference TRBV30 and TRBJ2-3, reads SQTIHQWPATLVQPVGSPLSLECTVEGTSNPNLYWYRQAAGRGLQLLFYSVGIGQISSEVPQNLSASRPQDRQFILSSKKLLLSDSGFYLCAWNTGITPLAPDTQYFGPGTRLTVL.

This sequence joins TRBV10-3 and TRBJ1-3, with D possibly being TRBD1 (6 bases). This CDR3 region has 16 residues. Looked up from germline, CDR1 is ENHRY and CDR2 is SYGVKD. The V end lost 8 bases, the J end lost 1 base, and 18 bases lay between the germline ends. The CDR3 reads CAIGIDRRNSGNTIYF. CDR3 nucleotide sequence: TGTGCCATCGGAATCGACAGGAGGAATTCTGGAAACACCATATATTTT.

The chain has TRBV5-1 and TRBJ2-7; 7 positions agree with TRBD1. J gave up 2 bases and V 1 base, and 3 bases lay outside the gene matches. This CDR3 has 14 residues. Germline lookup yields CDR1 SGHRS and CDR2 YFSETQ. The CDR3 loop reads CASSLMGQTYEQYF. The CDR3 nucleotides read TGCGCCAGCAGCTTGATGGGACAGACCTACGAGCAGTACTTC.